The 31 T cell receptor beta chains given below trace back to one sample, sequenced in a study of T cells after yellow fever vaccination. TCRdb independently ran MiXCR on the 5' RACE reads; one entry per CDR3 protein. The sample holds 300,000 to 400,000 distinct CDR3 sequences, over 8.5% seen once. The input for sequencing was CD4+ T cells sorted from PBMCs, taken 45 days after the yellow fever booster vaccination. The receptor set was obtained from a man younger than 35 who received the YFV17D yellow fever vaccine.

The genes are TRBV20-1 and TRBJ2-3; the match to TRBD2 covers 11 bases. The germline gives CDR1 DFQATT, CDR2 SNEGSKA (reference sequence). The length of the CDR3 is 15 residues. The J segment lost 2 bases and the V segment lost 0 bases, leaving 1 base of the junction unmatched. This CDR3 is CSARDSGGATDTQYF. Here the CDR3 DNA reads TGCAGTGCTAGAGATAGCGGGGGGGCCACAGATACGCAGTATTTT.

The table lists this clonotype with many counts. The CDR3 DNA sequence: TGTGCCAGCAGCTTAAGCCCGACAGGATCCCCTTTTGGAAACACCATATATTTT. This gives the protein CASSLSPTGSPFGNTIYF. The chain links TRBV7-2 to TRBJ1-3, with D maybe TRBD1 (6 bases). From germline, CDR1 is SGHTA and CDR2 FQGNSA. The CDR3 spans 18 residues. V lost 2 bases to trimming and J lost 3 bases, with 20 bases between them.

The rearrangement links TRBV7-2 to TRBJ1-2; no clear D. The CDR3 is 15 amino acids. The germline V and J ends were trimmed by 5 bases and 0 bases, with 13 bases remaining between them. CDR1 is SGHTA and CDR2 is FQGNSA in the germline V gene. CDR3 DNA: TGTGCCAGCAGCCCGCGGTTGCTAGCTAACTATGGCTACACCTTC. Protein product: CASSPRLLANYGYTF.

J is TRBJ1-5 and V is TRBV7-8; D gene unclear. The CDR3 contains 14 residues. Germline lookup yields CDR1 SGHVS and CDR2 FQNEAQ. Between the trimmed V and J ends, which lost 0 bases and 5 bases, there was a span of 8 bases. CDR3 DNA sequence: TGTGCCAGCAGCTTAGCGAACACCGATCAGCCCCAGCATTTT. This translates into CASSLANTDQPQHF. Combining the CDR3 with reference TRBV7-8 and TRBJ1-5 gives the whole variable domain GAGVSQSPRYKVAKRGQDVALRCDPISGHVSLFWYQQALGQGPEFLTYFQNEAQLDKSGLPSDRFFAERPEGSVSTLKIQRTQQEDSAVYLCASSLANTDQPQHFGDGTRLSIL.

The rearrangement joins TRBV12-3 or TRBV12-4 to TRBJ1-6, with unresolved D. The CDR3 sequence is 13 residues long. V lost 7 bases, J lost 4 bases, and 8 bases lay in between. The CDR3, as DNA: TGTGCCAGCAACACTGATTATAATTCACCCCTCCACTTT. It codes for CASNTDYNSPLHF.

This sequence joins TRBV7-6 and TRBJ1-1; D remains ambiguous. This CDR3 has 14 amino acids. From germline, CDR1 is SGHVS and CDR2 FNYEAQ. Trimming stripped 1 base from V and 1 base from J, with 7 bases between. This CDR3 is CASSLGAENTEAFF. The CDR3 DNA follows: TGTGCCAGCAGCTTAGGGGCGGAGAACACTGAAGCTTTCTTT. The full variable domain, completed using reference TRBV7-6 and TRBJ1-1, is GAGVSQSPRYKVTKRGQDVALRCDPISGHVSLYWYRQALGQGPEFLTYFNYEAQQDKSGLPNDRFSAERPEGSISTLTIQRTEQRDSAMYRCASSLGAENTEAFFGQGTRLTVV.

The chain employs TRBV7-3 and TRBJ2-1; 9 bases are shared with TRBD2. The trim removed 4 bases at V and 0 bases at J, leaving 10 bases unmatched. Germline CDR1 SGHTA, CDR2 FQGTGA. The length of the CDR3 is 18 residues. The chain's CDR3 is CASSSRPRGGSSYNEQFF. CDR3 in DNA: TGTGCCAGCAGCTCCCGTCCGCGGGGGGGTAGCTCCTACAATGAGCAGTTCTTC. Full variable domain (missing parts from reference TRBV7-3 and TRBJ2-1): GAGVSQTPSNKVTEKGKYVELRCDPISGHTALYWYRQSLGQGPEFLIYFQGTGAADDSGLPNDRFFAVRPEGSVSTLKIQRTERGDSAVYLCASSSRPRGGSSYNEQFFGPGTRLTVL.

This clonotype has only one observation. The junction differs from germline at one of its ends, possibly a read error. The chain recombines TRBV7-9 with TRBJ2-2; TRBD1 is a possible D gene (5 bases). CDR3 length: 16 amino acids. CDR1 is SEHNR and CDR2 is FQNEAQ in the germline V gene (reference sequence). Here the CDR3 reads CASSPRALANSGELFF. DNA for the CDR3: TGTGCCAGCAGCCCCAGGGCCCTCGCGAACAGCGGGGAGCTGTTTTTT.

This clonotype has only a few counts. The rearrangement uses TRBV4-1 and TRBJ2-3; D may be TRBD1 (5 bases). CDR3 length equals 14 residues. Trimming took 8 bases from V and 0 from J, leaving 12 bases between them. Germline V lookup: CDR1 MGHRA, CDR2 YSYEKL. The CDR3 sequence is CASGRAESTDTQYF. The DNA of the CDR3 is TGCGCCAGCGGCAGGGCCGAAAGCACAGATACGCAGTATTTT.

The rearrangement links TRBV7-2 to TRBJ1-2, with 7 bases aligning to TRBD1. Germline trimming cut 5 bases from V and 3 bases from J; bases unmatched to any gene: 12. This CDR3 spans 16 amino acids. CDR1 is SGHTA and CDR2 is FQGNSA in the germline V gene. CDR3 bases: TGTGCCAGCAGCCCAGGGGGGAGCGGAAGGGACTATGGCTACACCTTC. Its protein is CASSPGGSGRDYGYTF.

This clonotype has more than one count but fewer than ten. The CDR3 loop reads CASSDGHTGANVLTF. DNA for the CDR3: TGTGCCAGCAGTGATGGGCATACTGGGGCCAACGTCCTGACTTTC. The chain is built from TRBV6-1 and TRBJ2-6; D is ambiguous. V lost 3 bases and J 2 bases, leaving 8 bases between the germline ends. Germline V gives CDR1 MNHNS, CDR2 SASEGT. This CDR3 comprises 15 residues.

This sequence joins TRBV5-6 and TRBJ2-2; D may be TRBD1 or TRBD2 (5 bases each). V lost 3 bases and J 5 bases, leaving 8 bases between the germline ends. The CDR3 consists of 13 residues. In germline, CDR1 is SGHDT, CDR2 YYEEEE. The CDR3 region is CASSWDATGELFF. CDR3 sequence (DNA): TGTGCCAGCAGCTGGGACGCTACCGGGGAGCTGTTTTTT.

This clonotype has more than one count but fewer than ten. This rearrangement joins TRBV7-6 to TRBJ1-1; a possible D gene is TRBD1 (6 bases). This CDR3 has 14 amino acids. Per germline, CDR1 SGHVS and CDR2 FNYEAQ. V lost 4 bases and J lost 3, with 12 bases in between. The CDR3 protein is CASSYRGGDTEAFF. CDR3 in DNA: TGTGCCAGCAGCTATCGAGGGGGGGACACTGAAGCTTTCTTT.

J is TRBJ1-1 and V is TRBV6-1; the D is unclear. CDR1 and CDR2 (germline): MNHNS, SASEGT. The CDR3 is made up of 13 amino acids. V lost 7 bases and J 1 base, leaving 10 bases between the germline ends. The CDR3 spells CASNGQQNTEAFF. The CDR3 region has the DNA TGTGCCAGCAACGGCCAGCAGAACACTGAAGCTTTCTTT.

This clonotype was recorded once. The chain uses TRBV4-3 and TRBJ2-4, with D uncertain. Trimming cost V 0 bases and J 0 bases, with 12 bases left between them. Germline CDR1 LGHNA, CDR2 YSLEER. There are 17 residues in the CDR3. The CDR3 loop is CASSQEAGLLAKNIQYF. The DNA of the CDR3 is TGCGCCAGCAGCCAAGAAGCTGGGTTACTAGCCAAAAACATTCAGTACTTC.

This clonotype was counted between two and nine times. The J gene is TRBJ2-1, the V gene TRBV5-1; 8 nucleotides align to TRBD1. The V and J ends lost 3 bases and 9 bases, in that order; junction bases with no gene match: 11. CDR3 length equals 15 residues. CDR1 is SGHRS and CDR2 is YFSETQ in the germline V gene. This CDR3 reads CASSSDRESRGEQFF. Written as DNA, the CDR3 is TGCGCCAGCAGCTCGGACAGGGAGTCGAGGGGTGAGCAGTTCTTC.

This clonotype was counted ten times or more. The rearrangement links TRBV3-1 to TRBJ2-5, with 8 nucleotides matching TRBD2. V lost 1 base to trimming and J lost 2 bases; unmatched junction nucleotides: 9. The CDR3 covers 17 residues. Germline loops: CDR1 LGHDT, CDR2 YNNKEL (reference sequence). CDR3 in DNA: TGTGCCAGCAGCCAAGGGATTGACCCGGGGGGGCAAGAGACCCAGTACTTC. Its translation: CASSQGIDPGGQETQYF.

This clonotype occurred a few times. The rearrangement joins TRBV6-4 to TRBJ2-2; D remains unclear. CDR1 MRHNA and CDR2 SNTAGT come from the germline V gene. CDR3 length equals 15 residues. Between the trimmed V and J ends, which lost 2 bases and 2 bases, there was a span of 9 bases. In DNA, the CDR3 is TGTGCCAGCAGTGACCAACCCTATAACACCGGGGAGCTGTTTTTT. It encodes CASSDQPYNTGELFF.

Ten or more counts support this clonotype. This chain links TRBV12-3 or TRBV12-4 with TRBJ2-5, with D tentatively TRBD2 (6 bases). The CDR3 is 13 residues long. Trimming removed 6 bases at V and 5 bases at J, with 13 bases between. The CDR3 region has the DNA TGTGCCAGCAGGCGGGACCAGCTCGAGACCCAGTACTTC. It codes for CASRRDQLETQYF.

This clonotype came up a few times. The chain is built from TRBV25-1 and TRBJ2-5; 13 bases line up with TRBD2. The CDR3 contains 15 residues. CDR1 is MGHDK and CDR2 is SYGVNS in the germline V gene. The trim removed 5 bases at V and 5 bases at J, leaving 5 bases unmatched. In DNA, the CDR3 is TGTGCCAGCAGTTTAACTAGCGGGGGGGCTGAGACCCAGTACTTC. As protein: CASSLTSGGAETQYF. Looking up the rest from reference TRBV25-1 and TRBJ2-5 gives the full variable domain: EADIYQTPRYLVIGTGKKITLECSQTMGHDKMYWYQQDPGMELHLIHYSYGVNSTEKGDLSSESTVSRIRTEHFPLTLESARPSHTSQYLCASSLTSGGAETQYFGPGTRLLVL.

The chain has TRBV7-2 and TRBJ1-4; the match to TRBD1 covers 9 bases. The CDR3 has 15 amino acids. Trimming at V came to 6 bases and at J to 8 bases, leaving 10 bases not matched to a gene. Germline V gene sequence: CDR1 SGHTA, CDR2 FQGNSA. The CDR3 DNA reads as TGTGCCAGCAGTTTCGGACAGGGGATGGGGGAAAAACTGTTTTTT. It is translated as CASSFGQGMGEKLFF.

J is TRBJ2-3 and V is TRBV5-1; the D is unclear. CDR3 size: 14 residues. Trimming left V 0 bases short and J 4 bases short, with 9 bases between. Per the germline V gene, CDR1 is SGHRS and CDR2 is YFSETQ. Here the CDR3 DNA reads TGCGCCAGCAGCTTGGGAGCCGGCGCAGATACGCAGTATTTT. It specifies CASSLGAGADTQYF.

This clonotype has only one observation. Here the CDR3 reads CASSQAETGREKLFF. As DNA, the CDR3 is TGTGCCAGCAGCCAAGCGGAGACAGGACGGGAAAAACTGTTTTTT. V gene TRBV3-1 combines with J gene TRBJ1-4; D may be TRBD1 (6 bases). V was clipped by 1 base and J by 8 bases, with 14 bases between them. The CDR3 extends over 15 amino acids. Germline values: CDR1 LGHDT, CDR2 YNNKEL (reference sequence).

This clonotype has at least ten counts. This chain links TRBV29-1 with TRBJ2-1, with D perhaps matching TRBD1 or TRBD2 (8 bases each). The CDR3 extends over 13 amino acids. Trimming took 7 bases from V and 8 from J, leaving 18 bases between them. CDR1 and CDR2 from the germline V gene are SQVTM and ANQGSEA. The CDR3 reads CSGGRTGSDEQFF. For the CDR3, the DNA is TGCAGCGGCGGGAGGACAGGGTCGGATGAGCAGTTCTTC.

The genes are TRBV18 and TRBJ1-2; TRBD1 matches 9 bases. CDR3 size: 14 residues. Looked up from germline, CDR1 is KGHSH and CDR2 is LQKENI. The V segment lost 6 bases and the J segment 2 bases; nucleotides outside the gene matches: 4. The CDR3 sequence is CASSPDRGNYGYTF. In DNA form, the CDR3 reads TGTGCCAGCTCCCCGGACAGGGGAAACTATGGCTACACCTTC.

This clonotype has more than one count but fewer than ten. The genes are TRBV20-1 and TRBJ2-7; a weak D match, TRBD1 (6 bases). Between the trimmed V and J ends, which lost 6 bases and 4 bases, there was a span of 10 bases. Germline CDR1 is DFQATT and CDR2 is SNEGSKA (reference sequence). The CDR3 runs to 11 residues. Written as DNA, the CDR3 is TGCAGTGCCTGGACAGCATACGAGCAGTACTTC. This sequence encodes CSAWTAYEQYF.

In its sample, this clonotype was seen a few times. V and J are TRBV28 and TRBJ1-2, with TRBD1 as a possible D gene (6 bases). CDR1 and CDR2 (germline): MDHEN, SYDVKM. This CDR3 is 13 amino acids long. V was pared by 6 bases and J by 6 bases, with 14 bases between. The CDR3 DNA is TGTGCCAGCAGCTTACTCACAGGGAATGGCTACACCTTC. Encoded protein: CASSLLTGNGYTF.

This clonotype was observed a single time. The junction departs from germline at one end; a sequencing error may be responsible. The rearrangement uses TRBV30 and TRBJ1-1; D is unclear. Germline CDR1 reads GTSNPN; CDR2 reads SVGIG (reference sequence). This CDR3 has 15 amino acids. CDR3 residues: CAWSVTRPGNTEAFF. The CDR3 DNA reads TGCGCCTGGAGTGTAACGCGGCCAGGAAACACTGAAGCTTTCTTT.

The chain recombines TRBV4-1 with TRBJ1-3; no clear D gene. Germline loops: CDR1 MGHRA, CDR2 YSYEKL. The ends were cut back, 2 bases at V and 4 bases at J, with 15 bases in the middle. This CDR3 has 16 residues. The CDR3: CASSQLTLPLGNTIYF. DNA of the CDR3: TGCGCCAGCAGCCAACTGACCCTGCCCTTGGGAAACACCATATATTTT.

The rearrangement uses TRBV5-1 and TRBJ1-2; D gene unclear. The germline V gene has CDR1 SGHRS and CDR2 YFSETQ. Trimming stripped 4 bases from V and 1 base from J, with 17 bases between. This CDR3 is 16 amino acids long. CDR3 sequence: CASSPASGRNNYGYTF. CDR3 sequence (DNA): TGCGCCAGCAGCCCTGCCTCCGGACGGAATAACTATGGCTACACCTTC.

The chain employs TRBV5-1 and TRBJ2-5; TRBD2 is a possible D gene (6 bases). The CDR3 loop spans 14 amino acids. V gave up 4 bases and J gave up 4 bases, with 14 bases separating them. CDR1 and CDR2 (germline): SGHRS, YFSETQ. The CDR3 DNA reads as TGCGCCAGCAGCCCCGCCGGGACTCCAGAGACCCAGTACTTC. This encodes CASSPAGTPETQYF.